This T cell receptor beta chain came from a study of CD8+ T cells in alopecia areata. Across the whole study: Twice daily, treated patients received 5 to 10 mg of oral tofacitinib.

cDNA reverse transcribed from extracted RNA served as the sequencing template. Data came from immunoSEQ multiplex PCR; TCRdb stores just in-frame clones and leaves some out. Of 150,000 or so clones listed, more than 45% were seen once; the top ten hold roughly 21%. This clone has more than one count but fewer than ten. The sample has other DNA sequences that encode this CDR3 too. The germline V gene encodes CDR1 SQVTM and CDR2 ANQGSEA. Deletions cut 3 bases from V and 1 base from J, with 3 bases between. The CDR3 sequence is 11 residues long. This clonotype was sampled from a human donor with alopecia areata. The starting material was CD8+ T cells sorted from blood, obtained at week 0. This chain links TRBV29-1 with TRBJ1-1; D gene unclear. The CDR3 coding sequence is TGCAGCGTTGACAGGAACACTGAAGCTTTCTTT. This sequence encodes CSVDRNTEAFF.